The 32 T cell receptor beta chains below were found in one sample sequenced in a study of cytomegalovirus exposure and HLA in healthy donors. This PCR relied on a set of 60 Vbeta primers and 13 Jbeta primers. Repertoires were generated with immunoSEQ multiplex PCR, while TCRdb's copy carries only in-frame clones and drops some. The sample carries about 120,000 clones, roughly 80% recorded once. Specimen: PBMCs. The source is a middle-aged man in good health and CMV-seropositive.

The genes are TRBV28 and TRBJ1-5; 8 bases fit TRBD1. Losses at the gene ends were 6 bases for V and 3 bases for J; bases not matched to a gene: 7. The CDR3 is 15 residues long. Germline-derived CDR1 and CDR2 are MDHEN and SYDVKM. CDR3 sequence: CASSLPGQVNQPQHF. In DNA, the CDR3 is TGTGCCAGCAGCTTACCGGGACAGGTCAATCAGCCCCAGCATTTT.

The gene calls are TRBV28 and TRBJ2-3, with 9 bases matching TRBD1. The CDR3 is made up of 17 amino acids. V shed 6 bases and J 8 bases; nucleotides not matched to a gene: 18. Looked up from germline, CDR1 is MDHEN and CDR2 is SYDVKM. The CDR3 nucleotides are TGTGCCAGCAGGACAGATTCTGGGACAGGGCCCCCAGGTACGCAGTATTTT. Translated: CASRTDSGTGPPGTQYF.

This clone occurred once. V usage is TRBV18 and J usage is TRBJ1-1; 7 positions match TRBD1. J was trimmed by 8 bases and V by 7 bases; bases with no gene match: 16. Germline V gives CDR1 KGHSH, CDR2 LQKENI. The CDR3 is made up of 15 amino acids. CDR3 amino acids: CASLERGTALGEAFF. The CDR3 DNA reads as TGTGCCAGCTTAGAAAGAGGGACAGCCCTGGGGGAAGCTTTCTTT. Based on the CDR3 plus reference TRBV18 and TRBJ1-1, the full variable domain is NAGVMQNPRHLVRRRGQEARLRCSPMKGHSHVYWYRQLPEEGLKFMVYLQKENIIDESGMPKERFSAEFPKEGPSILRIQQVVRGDSAAYFCASLERGTALGEAFFGQGTRLTVV.

This chain links TRBV7-2 with TRBJ2-3; tentatively, D is TRBD2 (7 bases). CDR1 and CDR2 from the germline V gene are SGHTA and FQGNSA. The ends were cut back, 5 bases at V and 1 base at J, with 16 bases in the middle. This CDR3 contains 16 residues. In nucleotides, the CDR3 is TGTGCCAGCAGCACCAGATTAGGGGGGGGCACAGATACGCAGTATTTT. Translation gives CASSTRLGGGTDTQYF. Together with reference TRBV7-2 and TRBJ2-3, the CDR3 gives the full variable domain: GAGVSQSPSNKVTEKGKDVELRCDPISGHTALYWYRQSLGQGLEFLIYFQGNSAPDKSGLPSDRFSAERTGGSVSTLTIQRTQQEDSAVYLCASSTRLGGGTDTQYFGPGTRLTVL.

The rearrangement uses TRBV7-3 and TRBJ2-2, with D maybe TRBD2 (6 bases). CDR3 length: 15 amino acids. V was trimmed by 6 bases and J by 0 bases, leaving 11 bases between them. Germline lookup yields CDR1 SGHTA and CDR2 FQGTGA. The CDR3: CASRGGTTNTGELFF. CDR3 nucleotides: TGTGCCAGCAGGGGGGGTACTACGAACACCGGGGAGCTGTTTTTT. Combining the CDR3 with reference TRBV7-3 and TRBJ2-2 gives the whole variable domain GAGVSQTPSNKVTEKGKYVELRCDPISGHTALYWYRQSLGQGPEFLIYFQGTGAADDSGLPNDRFFAVRPEGSVSTLKIQRTERGDSAVYLCASRGGTTNTGELFFGEGSRLTVL.

The V gene is TRBV30, the J gene TRBJ2-5; 11 bases map to TRBD2. There are 14 residues in the CDR3. CDR1 and CDR2 (germline): GTSNPN, SVGIG (reference sequence). V dropped 2 bases and J dropped 11; count of bases not matched to a gene: 10. CDR3 in DNA: TGTGCCTGGAGTCGATATAGCGGGGGGGAGGAGCAGTACTTC. Its protein product is CAWSRYSGGEEQYF.

The chain is built from TRBV9 and TRBJ2-1, with 7 positions matching TRBD2. This CDR3 spans 16 amino acids. V shed 4 bases and J 9 bases; nucleotides not matched to a gene: 16. The germline gives CDR1 SGDLS, CDR2 YYNGEE. The CDR3 sequence: CASSNLAGVVLGEQFF. In DNA, the CDR3 is TGTGCCAGCAGCAACTTGGCGGGAGTAGTTCTCGGTGAGCAGTTCTTC.

J is TRBJ1-2 and V is TRBV7-9; TRBD1 might be the D (5 bases). In germline, CDR1 is SEHNR, CDR2 FQNEAQ (reference sequence). Trimming took off 4 bases at V and 3 bases at J, with 6 bases between the two ends. The CDR3 is made up of 12 amino acids. For the CDR3, the DNA is TGTGCCAGCAGCTCCAGGGACTATGGCTACACCTTC. Amino acids: CASSSRDYGYTF. Supplemented by reference TRBV7-9 and TRBJ1-2, the full variable domain reads DTGVSQNPRHKITKRGQNVTFRCDPISEHNRLYWYRQTLGQGPEFLTYFQNEAQLEKSRLLSDRFSAERPKGSFSTLEIQRTEQGDSAMYLCASSSRDYGYTFGSGTRLTVV.

In regard to this clone: Other DNA sequences within the sample encode an identical CDR3. This chain joins TRBV4-1 and TRBJ1-4; 11 nucleotides line up with TRBD1. The J segment lost 7 bases and the V segment lost 0 bases, leaving 1 base of the junction unmatched. CDR1 MGHRA and CDR2 YSYEKL come from the germline V gene. The CDR3 consists of 15 residues. The CDR3 protein is CASSQDGTGGEKLFF. CDR3 nucleotides: TGCGCCAGCAGCCAAGATGGGACAGGGGGTGAAAAACTGTTTTTT.

The CDR3 DNA reads TGTGCCAGCAGCGGGGCCACCGTGAACACTGAAGCTTTCTTT. This translates into CASSGATVNTEAFF. The rearrangement links TRBV7-9 to TRBJ1-1; the D gene is possibly TRBD1 (5 bases). The V end was cut by 5 bases, the J end by 0 bases, with 10 bases between. Looked up from germline, CDR1 is SEHNR and CDR2 is FQNEAQ (reference sequence). The CDR3 sequence is 14 residues long.

The V and J genes are TRBV30 and TRBJ2-7; D is perhaps TRBD2 (6 bases). This CDR3 spans 12 amino acids. Germline lookup yields CDR1 GTSNPN and CDR2 SVGIG (reference sequence). V dropped 0 bases and J dropped 5 bases, with 8 bases sitting between them. In DNA, the CDR3 is TGTGCCTGGAGTGTACGGAGGGACGAGCAGTACTTC. Translated, it gives CAWSVRRDEQYF.

The chain links TRBV7-9 to TRBJ2-1; 9 nucleotides agree with TRBD2. V was pared by 5 bases and J by 1 base, with 9 bases of the junction left unmatched. This CDR3 comprises 17 residues. Germline assignment: CDR1 SEHNR and CDR2 FQNEAQ (reference sequence). CDR3: CASSPRGLAASYNEQFF. In nucleotides, the CDR3 is TGTGCCAGCAGCCCCCGGGGACTAGCAGCGTCCTACAATGAGCAGTTCTTC.

For the CDR3, the DNA is TGTGCCAGCTCATCGGGACTAGCGGGAGAATCCGGGGAGCTGTTTTTT. Translating it yields CASSSGLAGESGELFF. The chain has TRBV18 and TRBJ2-2, with 14 positions matching TRBD2. Germline CDR1 reads KGHSH; CDR2 reads LQKENI. The CDR3 runs 16 residues. The V segment lost 5 bases and the J segment 6 bases; nucleotides outside the gene matches: 5.

The gene calls are TRBV29-1 and TRBJ2-7; 8 nucleotides line up with TRBD1. The CDR3 runs to 12 residues. Germline CDR1 reads SQVTM; CDR2 reads ANQGSEA. The trim removed 3 bases at V and 4 bases at J, leaving 2 bases unmatched. The CDR3 nucleotides read TGCAGCGTTGACACAGGGGGATACGAGCAGTACTTC. Its protein product is CSVDTGGYEQYF.

The chain is built from TRBV28 and TRBJ2-2; 12 positions agree with TRBD2. Germline V CDR1 and CDR2: MDHEN, SYDVKM. The V and J ends lost 7 bases and 3 bases, in that order; junction bases with no gene match: 6. This CDR3 spans 16 amino acids. The CDR3 DNA sequence: TGTGCCAGCATGGTAACTAGCGGGGGGTACACCGGGGAGCTGTTTTTT. It codes for CASMVTSGGYTGELFF.

This sequence joins TRBV7-8 and TRBJ2-1, with TRBD2 identical over 11 bases. V lost 1 base, J lost 2 bases, and 13 bases stayed unmatched. The germline CDR1 and CDR2 sequences are SGHVS and FQNEAQ. The CDR3 is 20 residues long. This CDR3 reads CASSLEAGTSGSIAYNEQFF. CDR3 bases: TGTGCCAGCAGCTTAGAAGCCGGGACTAGCGGATCGATTGCCTACAATGAGCAGTTCTTC.

This chain connects TRBV4-3 to TRBJ1-5; 7 bases agree with TRBD1. CDR3 length equals 16 residues. The junction had 8 bases not matched to a gene; V was cut back by 0 bases and J by 6 bases. Looked up from germline, CDR1 is LGHNA and CDR2 is YSLEER. The CDR3 DNA is TGCGCCAGCAGCCAAGATATACGCGCAGGGGGTCAGCCCCAGCATTTT. Its translation is CASSQDIRAGGQPQHF.

The rearrangement uses TRBV30 and TRBJ2-3; 8 positions match TRBD1. Germline trimming cut 8 bases from V and 2 bases from J; bases unmatched to any gene: 9. CDR3 length: 14 residues. Germline assignment: CDR1 GTSNPN and CDR2 SVGIG (reference sequence). CDR3 DNA: TGTGCCGGTAGGACAGGGCTATCCACAGATACGCAGTATTTT. Encoded protein: CAGRTGLSTDTQYF.

The chain recombines TRBV5-1 with TRBJ1-6, with 7 bases lining up with TRBD1. Unmatched junction bases numbered 4, after V lost 0 bases and J lost 7 bases. CDR3 length: 15 residues. CDR1 and CDR2 (germline): SGHRS, YFSETQ. The CDR3 sequence is CASSLEQGRNSPLHF. The CDR3 DNA follows: TGCGCCAGCAGCTTGGAACAGGGGAGGAATTCACCCCTCCACTTT.

The V gene is TRBV7-2, the J gene TRBJ1-2, with D uncertain. This CDR3 spans 11 amino acids. CDR1 is SGHTA, CDR2 FQGNSA, per germline. The V end was cut by 2 bases, the J end by 8 bases, with 6 bases between. The CDR3 region is CASSLWEGYTF. The CDR3 DNA reads as TGTGCCAGCAGCTTATGGGAGGGCTACACCTTC.

The rearrangement links TRBV5-6 to TRBJ1-2, with a tentative D call TRBD1 (6 bases). The germline V and J ends were trimmed by 3 bases and 3 bases, with 12 bases remaining between them. The CDR3 is 14 residues long. Per germline, CDR1 SGHDT and CDR2 YYEEEE. CDR3 DNA: TGTGCCAGCAGCTGGGTATACAGGGACTATGGCTACACCTTC. Translated, it gives CASSWVYRDYGYTF.

The V gene is TRBV29-1, the J gene TRBJ1-1; D call uncertain. The germline gives CDR1 SQVTM, CDR2 ANQGSEA. The length of the CDR3 is 13 residues. V was shortened by 4 bases and J by 0 bases, with 9 bases between the two germline ends. In DNA, the CDR3 is TGCAGCGTTGGTTCAAGCTTGAACACTGAAGCTTTCTTT. Its translation is CSVGSSLNTEAFF.

The chain combines TRBV6-6 with TRBJ1-1; 9 bases are a match to TRBD1. V lost 6 bases and J lost 5; bases outside the gene matches: 10. This CDR3 contains 15 residues. The germline V gene has CDR1 MNHNY and CDR2 SVGAGI (reference sequence). The CDR3 region has the DNA TGTGCCAGCAGGTACACGGGACAGGGTGAGACTGAAGCTTTCTTT. This gives the protein CASRYTGQGETEAFF.

J is TRBJ1-4 and V is TRBV5-6, with TRBD1 identical over 9 bases. Germline trimming cut 3 bases from V and 7 bases from J; bases unmatched to any gene: 10. CDR1 SGHDT and CDR2 YYEEEE come from the germline V gene. The CDR3 extends over 16 amino acids. The CDR3 spells CASSSGTGRSGEKLFF. The CDR3 nucleotides are TGTGCCAGCAGCTCCGGGACAGGGAGGTCTGGTGAAAAACTGTTTTTT. Combining the CDR3 with reference TRBV5-6 and TRBJ1-4 gives the whole variable domain DAGVTQSPTHLIKTRGQQVTLRCSPKSGHDTVSWYQQALGQGPQFIFQYYEEEERQRGNFPDRFSGHQFPNYSSELNVNALLLGDSALYLCASSSGTGRSGEKLFFGSGTQLSVL.

This clone came up a few times. V usage is TRBV18 and J usage is TRBJ2-3, with 7 bases lining up with TRBD2. There are 16 residues in the CDR3. Germline V CDR1 and CDR2: KGHSH, LQKENI. Trimming took 0 bases from V and 5 from J; bases not matched to a gene: 8. This chain's CDR3 is CASSPPGGSGVDTQYF. CDR3 bases: TGTGCCAGCTCACCACCGGGCGGCAGCGGGGTAGATACGCAGTATTTT.

V gene TRBV20-1 combines with J gene TRBJ2-6; D is unresolved. Between the trimmed V and J ends, which lost 6 bases and 3 bases, there was a span of 3 bases. Germline CDR1 is DFQATT and CDR2 is SNEGSKA (reference sequence). CDR3 length: 11 amino acids. The CDR3 protein is CSAGGANVLTF. CDR3 nucleotides: TGCAGTGCCGGTGGGGCCAACGTCCTGACTTTC.

This clone appeared once. The chain is built from TRBV15 and TRBJ1-4, with D perhaps matching TRBD1 (6 bases). V lost 5 bases to trimming and J lost 4 bases, with 20 bases between them. CDR3 length equals 17 residues. Germline lookup yields CDR1 LNHNV and CDR2 YYDKDF (reference sequence). The CDR3 region has the DNA TGTGCCACCAGCGGGGGGGAGACGGGGGCGGGTAATGAAAAACTGTTTTTT. Its protein is CATSGGETGAGNEKLFF.

V usage is TRBV6-1 and J usage is TRBJ1-5, with D unclear. The germline V gene has CDR1 MNHNS and CDR2 SASEGT. The CDR3 totals 14 residues. Trimming shortened V by 2 bases and J by 5 bases, and 10 bases separated the two germline ends. The CDR3 protein is CASSEPRKDQPQHF. CDR3 nucleotides: TGTGCCAGCAGTGAACCCAGGAAAGATCAGCCCCAGCATTTT.

This chain connects TRBV15 to TRBJ2-5, with TRBD1 matching 10 bases. The V gene's germline CDR1 is LNHNV and CDR2 YYDKDF (reference sequence). V shed 4 bases and J 2 bases; nucleotides not matched to a gene: 1. The CDR3 is 14 amino acids. CDR3 DNA: TGTGCCACCAGCATGGACAGGGGGCAAGAGACCCAGTACTTC. Translated: CATSMDRGQETQYF.

The rearrangement links TRBV11-2 to TRBJ1-1, with 12 bases matching TRBD1. Looked up from germline, CDR1 is SGHAT and CDR2 is FQNNGV. V shed 4 bases and J 0 bases; nucleotides not matched to a gene: 6. The CDR3 is made up of 17 amino acids. The CDR3 sequence: CASSWDRGRLVNTEAFF. Here the CDR3 DNA reads TGTGCCAGCAGCTGGGACAGGGGGCGGCTCGTGAACACTGAAGCTTTCTTT.

This chain joins TRBV18 and TRBJ2-7; 8 nucleotides align to TRBD2. The CDR3 is 15 residues long. The trim removed 3 bases at V and 2 bases at J, leaving 6 bases unmatched. Germline V CDR1 and CDR2: KGHSH, LQKENI. The CDR3 loop is CASSPAGTRAYEQYF. The CDR3 DNA is TGTGCCAGCTCACCCGCCGGGACTAGAGCCTACGAGCAGTACTTC.

V and J are TRBV5-1 and TRBJ1-4; no clear D gene. The length of the CDR3 is 14 residues. CDR1 SGHRS and CDR2 YFSETQ come from the germline V gene. Trimming cost V 0 bases and J 3 bases, with 6 bases left between them. Written as DNA, the CDR3 is TGCGCCAGCAGCTTGGACAGCTCTAATGAAAAACTGTTTTTT. Amino acid sequence: CASSLDSSNEKLFF.